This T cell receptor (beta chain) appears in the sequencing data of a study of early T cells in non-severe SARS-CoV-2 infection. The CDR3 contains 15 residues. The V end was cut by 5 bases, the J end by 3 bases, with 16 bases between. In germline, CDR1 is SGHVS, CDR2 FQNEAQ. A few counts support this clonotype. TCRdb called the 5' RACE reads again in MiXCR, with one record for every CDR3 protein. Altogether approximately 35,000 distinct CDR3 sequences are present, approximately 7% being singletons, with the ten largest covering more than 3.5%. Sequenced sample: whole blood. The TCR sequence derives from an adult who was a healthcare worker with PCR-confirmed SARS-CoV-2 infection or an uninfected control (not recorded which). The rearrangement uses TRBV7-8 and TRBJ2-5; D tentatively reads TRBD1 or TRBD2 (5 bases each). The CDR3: CASSHFREKEETQYF. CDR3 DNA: TGTGCCAGCAGCCACTTCAGGGAGAAAGAAGAGACCCAGTACTTC.